The rows below give T cell receptor beta chains drawn from one sample of a study of shared clonotypes between healthy human individuals. The assay was immunoSEQ multiplex PCR, and TCRdb's table has in-frame clones only and misses some. Among 660,000 or so clones listed, approximately 96% were seen once. Source material: naive CD8+ T cells sorted from blood. The receptors derive from a young woman in good health. Each CDR3 is given with its conserved first and last residue. A D gene is named only where the DNA matches it firmly. Rows give clone size only sometimes, using once, few, many, or a class for an expanded clone.

>TRBV13|-|-|TRBJ2-7
CASSLGGRVGEQYF
TGTGCCAGCAGCTTAGGCGGGAGAGTGGGCGAGCAGTACTTC
>TRBV13|-|TRBD2|TRBJ2-1
CASSLLAANEQFF
TGTGCCAGCAGCTTACTAGCGGCTAATGAGCAGTTCTTC
>TRBV27|-|TRBD1|TRBJ2-5
CASSSGTGTQETQYF
TGTGCCAGCAGCTCCGGGACAGGGACCCAAGAGACCCAGTACTTC
>TRBV4-1|-|TRBD2|TRBJ2-3
CASSKTSGTDTQYF
TGCGCCAGCAGCAAAACTAGCGGCACAGATACGCAGTATTTT
>TRBV9|-|-|TRBJ1-1
CASRAGGSYEAFF
TGTGCCAGCAGGGCCGGCGGAAGTTATGAAGCTTTCTTT
>TRBV18|-|-|TRBJ2-6
CASSKEFPNSGANVLTF
TGTGCCAGCTCCAAGGAGTTCCCTAACTCTGGGGCCAACGTCCTGACTTTC
>TRBV7-6|-|TRBD1|TRBJ2-2
CASSLGGTGRTGELFF
TGTGCCAGCAGCTTAGGAGGGACAGGGCGGACCGGGGAGCTGTTTTTT
>TRBV10-3|-|-|TRBJ2-7
CAISDPSGVVYEQYF
TGTGCCATCAGTGACCCCTCGGGAGTAGTCTACGAGCAGTACTTC
>TRBV6-6|-|-|TRBJ2-5
CASSYSNGQETQYF
TGTGCCAGCAGTTACTCGAACGGACAAGAGACCCAGTACTTC
>TRBV7-6|-|-|TRBJ2-7
CASSQQAGYEQYF
TGTGCCAGCAGCCAGCAGGCGGGCTACGAGCAGTACTTC
>TRBV7-8|-|-|TRBJ2-5
CASSLGLQETQYF
TGTGCCAGCAGCCTGGGACTTCAAGAGACCCAGTACTTC
>TRBV28|-|-|TRBJ2-5
CASTKRGDLRTQYF
TGTGCCAGCACTAAGCGAGGGGACCTACGAACCCAGTACTTC
>TRBV2|once|-|TRBJ1-1
CASSMTEAFF
TGTGCCAGCAGTATGACGGAAGCTTTCTTT
>TRBV14|-|TRBD2|TRBJ2-1
CASSQVGLAPYNEQFF
TGTGCCAGCAGCCAAGTTGGACTAGCGCCCTACAATGAGCAGTTCTTC
>TRBV19|-|-|TRBJ2-2
CASSIPLREENTGELFF
TGTGCCAGTAGTATCCCGTTAAGGGAGGAGAACACCGGGGAGCTGTTTTTT
>TRBV7-2|-|TRBD2|TRBJ2-1
CASSRRLAGEWGSYNEQFF
TGTGCCAGCAGCCGTCGTCTAGCGGGAGAATGGGGCTCCTACAATGAGCAGTTCTTC
>TRBV6-5|-|-|TRBJ2-2
CASSYGSAGELFF
TGTGCCAGCAGTTACGGGAGCGCCGGGGAGCTGTTTTTT